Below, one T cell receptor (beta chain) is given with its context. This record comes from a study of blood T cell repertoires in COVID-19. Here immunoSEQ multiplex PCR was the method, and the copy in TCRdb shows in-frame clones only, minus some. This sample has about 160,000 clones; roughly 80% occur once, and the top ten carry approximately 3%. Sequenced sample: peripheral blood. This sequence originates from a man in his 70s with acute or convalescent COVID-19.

CDR3 sequence (DNA): TGTGCCAGCAGGCGACAGGGATCAGGGGGCTACACCTTC. Translation: CASRRQGSGGYTF. The gene calls are TRBV7-2 and TRBJ1-2; 7 positions agree with TRBD1. The CDR3 is 13 residues long. J gave up 8 bases and V 6 bases, and 9 bases lay outside the gene matches. CDR1 SGHTA and CDR2 FQGNSA come from the germline V gene.